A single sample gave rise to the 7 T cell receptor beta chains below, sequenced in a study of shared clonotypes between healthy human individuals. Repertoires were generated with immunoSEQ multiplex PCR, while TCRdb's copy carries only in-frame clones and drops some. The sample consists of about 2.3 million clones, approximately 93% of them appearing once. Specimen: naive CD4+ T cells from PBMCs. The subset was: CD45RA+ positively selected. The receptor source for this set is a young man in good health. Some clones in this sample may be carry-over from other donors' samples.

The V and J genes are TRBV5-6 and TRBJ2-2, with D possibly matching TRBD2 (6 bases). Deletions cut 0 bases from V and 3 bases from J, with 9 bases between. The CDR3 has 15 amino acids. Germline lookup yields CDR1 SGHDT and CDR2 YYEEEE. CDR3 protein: CASSLDGGYTGELFF. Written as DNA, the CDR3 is TGTGCCAGCAGCTTGGACGGGGGATACACCGGGGAGCTGTTTTTT. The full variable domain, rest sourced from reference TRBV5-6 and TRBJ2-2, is DAGVTQSPTHLIKTRGQQVTLRCSPKSGHDTVSWYQQALGQGPQFIFQYYEEEERQRGNFPDRFSGHQFPNYSSELNVNALLLGDSALYLCASSLDGGYTGELFFGEGSRLTVL.

For the CDR3, the DNA is TGTGCCACCAGCCTAACGGGGGAAGGATCCTACGAGCAGTACTTC. It encodes CATSLTGEGSYEQYF. V and J are TRBV15 and TRBJ2-7, with D perhaps matching TRBD2 (6 bases). The CDR3 runs 15 residues. The germline gives CDR1 LNHNV, CDR2 YYDKDF (reference sequence). V lost 5 bases, J lost 1 base, and 15 bases lay in between.

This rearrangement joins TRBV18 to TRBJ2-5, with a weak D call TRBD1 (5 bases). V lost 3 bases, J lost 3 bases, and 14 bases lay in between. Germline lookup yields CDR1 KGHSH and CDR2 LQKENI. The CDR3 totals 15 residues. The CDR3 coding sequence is TGTGCCAGCTCACCCCTTGGCGTGACAGAAGAGACCCAGTACTTC. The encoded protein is CASSPLGVTEETQYF.

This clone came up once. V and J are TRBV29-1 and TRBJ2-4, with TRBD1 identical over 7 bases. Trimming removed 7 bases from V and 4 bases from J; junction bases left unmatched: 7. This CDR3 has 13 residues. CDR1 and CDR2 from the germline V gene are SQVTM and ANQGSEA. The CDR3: CSAETGLKNIQYF. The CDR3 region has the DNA TGCAGCGCAGAGACAGGGTTAAAAAACATTCAGTACTTC.

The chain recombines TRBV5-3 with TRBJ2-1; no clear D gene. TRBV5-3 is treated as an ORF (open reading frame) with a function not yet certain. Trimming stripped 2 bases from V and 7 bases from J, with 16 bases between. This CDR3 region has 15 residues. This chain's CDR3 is CARSLPRPPTNEQFF. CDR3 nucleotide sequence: TGTGCCAGAAGCTTACCGAGACCCCCCACAAATGAGCAGTTCTTC.

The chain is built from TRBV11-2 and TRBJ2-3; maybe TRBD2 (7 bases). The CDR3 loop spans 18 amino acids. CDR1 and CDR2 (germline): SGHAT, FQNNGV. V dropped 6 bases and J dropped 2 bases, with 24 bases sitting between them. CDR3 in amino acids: CASRTTRGPAALTDTQYF. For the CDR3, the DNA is TGTGCCAGCAGAACTACGCGGGGGCCCGCGGCGCTCACAGATACGCAGTATTTT.

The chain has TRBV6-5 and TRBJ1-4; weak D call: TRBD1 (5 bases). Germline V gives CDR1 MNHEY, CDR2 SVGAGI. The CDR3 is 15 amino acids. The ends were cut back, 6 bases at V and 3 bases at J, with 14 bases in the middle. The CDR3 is CASSLQGVPNEKLFF. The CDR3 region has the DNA TGTGCCAGCAGCCTCCAAGGGGTCCCTAATGAAAAACTGTTTTTT.